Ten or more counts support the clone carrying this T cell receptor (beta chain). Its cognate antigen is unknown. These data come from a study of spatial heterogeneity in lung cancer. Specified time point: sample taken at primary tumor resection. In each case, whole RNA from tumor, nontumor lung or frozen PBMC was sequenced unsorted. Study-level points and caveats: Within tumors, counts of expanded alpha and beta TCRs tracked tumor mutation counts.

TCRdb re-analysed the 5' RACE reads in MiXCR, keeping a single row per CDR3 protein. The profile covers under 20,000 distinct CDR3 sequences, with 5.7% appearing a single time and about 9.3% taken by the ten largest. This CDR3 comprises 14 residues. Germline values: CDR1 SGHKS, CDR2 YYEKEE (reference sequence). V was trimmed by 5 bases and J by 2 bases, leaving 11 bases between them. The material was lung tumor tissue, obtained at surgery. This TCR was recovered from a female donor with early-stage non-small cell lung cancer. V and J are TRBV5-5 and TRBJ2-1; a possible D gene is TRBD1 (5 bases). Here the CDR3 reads CASSMTAAYNEQFF. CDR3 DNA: TGTGCCAGCAGTATGACAGCTGCCTACAATGAGCAGTTCTTC. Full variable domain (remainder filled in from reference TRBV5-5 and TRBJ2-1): DAGVTQSPTHLIKTRGQQVTLRCSPISGHKSVSWYQQVLGQGPQFIFQYYEKEERGRGNFPDRFSARQFPNYSSELNVNALLLGDSALYLCASSMTAAYNEQFFGPGTRLTVL.